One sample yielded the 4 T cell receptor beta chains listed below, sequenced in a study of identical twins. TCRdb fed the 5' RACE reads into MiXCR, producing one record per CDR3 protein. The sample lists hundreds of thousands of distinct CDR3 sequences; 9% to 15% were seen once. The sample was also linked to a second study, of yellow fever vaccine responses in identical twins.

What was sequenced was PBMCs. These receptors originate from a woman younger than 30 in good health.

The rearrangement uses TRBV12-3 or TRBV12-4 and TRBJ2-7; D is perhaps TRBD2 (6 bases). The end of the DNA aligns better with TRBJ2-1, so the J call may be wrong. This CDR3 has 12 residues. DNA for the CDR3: TGTGCCAGCAGTGACGGGACTTGGATTCAGTTCTTC. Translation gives CASSDGTWIQFF.

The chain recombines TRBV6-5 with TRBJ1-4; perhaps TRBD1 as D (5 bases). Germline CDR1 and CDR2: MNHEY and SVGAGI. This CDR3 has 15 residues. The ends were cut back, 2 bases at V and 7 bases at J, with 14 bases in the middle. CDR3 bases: TGTGCCAGCAGTTACACAGGCGGAGGTACTGAAAAACTGTTTTTT. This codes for CASSYTGGGTEKLFF.

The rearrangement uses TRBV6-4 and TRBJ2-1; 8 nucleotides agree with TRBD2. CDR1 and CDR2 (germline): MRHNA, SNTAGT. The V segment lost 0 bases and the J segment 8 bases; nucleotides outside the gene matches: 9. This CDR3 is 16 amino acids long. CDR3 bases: TGTGCCAGCAGTGACTCTGTGGCGGGAGGACGGGATGAGCAGTTCTTC. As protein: CASSDSVAGGRDEQFF.

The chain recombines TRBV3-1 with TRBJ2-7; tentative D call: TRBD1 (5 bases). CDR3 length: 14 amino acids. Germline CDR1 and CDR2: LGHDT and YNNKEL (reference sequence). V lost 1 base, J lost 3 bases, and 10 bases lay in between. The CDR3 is CASSQGWQGYEQYF. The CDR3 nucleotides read TGTGCCAGCAGCCAAGGATGGCAGGGCTACGAGCAGTACTTC.